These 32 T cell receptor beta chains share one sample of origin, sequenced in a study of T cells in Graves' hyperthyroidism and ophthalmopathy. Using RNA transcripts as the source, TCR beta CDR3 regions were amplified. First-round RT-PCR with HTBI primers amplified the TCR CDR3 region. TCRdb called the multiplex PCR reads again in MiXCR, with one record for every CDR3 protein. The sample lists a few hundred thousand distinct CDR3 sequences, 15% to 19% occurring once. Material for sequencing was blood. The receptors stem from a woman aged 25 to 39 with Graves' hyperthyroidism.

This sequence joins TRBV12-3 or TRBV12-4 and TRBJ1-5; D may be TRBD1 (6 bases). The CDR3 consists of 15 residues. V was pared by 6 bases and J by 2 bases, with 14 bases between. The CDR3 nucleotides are TGTGCCAGCAGGGGGGACACCTTGGGCAATCAGCCCCAGCATTTT. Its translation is CASRGDTLGNQPQHF.

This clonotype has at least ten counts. The CDR3 protein is CASRASGTYEQYF. CDR3 coding DNA: TGTGCCAGCAGGGCTAGCGGCACCTACGAGCAGTACTTC. The V and J genes are TRBV12-3 or TRBV12-4 and TRBJ2-7, with 7 bases aligning to TRBD2. V was pared by 6 bases and J by 2 bases, with 4 bases of the junction left unmatched. This CDR3 has 13 residues.

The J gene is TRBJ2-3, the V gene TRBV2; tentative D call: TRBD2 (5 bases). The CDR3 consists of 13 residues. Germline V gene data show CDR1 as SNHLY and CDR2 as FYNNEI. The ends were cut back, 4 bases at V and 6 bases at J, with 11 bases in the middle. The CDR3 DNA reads TGTGCCAGCAGTGGGACTCTTGGGGATACGCAGTATTTT. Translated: CASSGTLGDTQYF. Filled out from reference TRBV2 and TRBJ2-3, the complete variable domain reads EPEVTQTPSHQVTQMGQEVILRCVPISNHLYFYWYRQILGQKVEFLVSFYNNEISEKSEIFDDQFSVERPDGSNFTLKIRSTKLEDSAMYFCASSGTLGDTQYFGPGTRLTVL.

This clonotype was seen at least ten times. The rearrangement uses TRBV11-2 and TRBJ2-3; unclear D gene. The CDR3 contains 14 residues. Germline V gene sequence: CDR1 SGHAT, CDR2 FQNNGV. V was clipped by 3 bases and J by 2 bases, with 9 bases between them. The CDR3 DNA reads TGTGCCAGCAGCTTGGACCGACTCACAGATACGCAGTATTTT. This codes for CASSLDRLTDTQYF.

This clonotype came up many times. The CDR3 region has the DNA TGTGCCAGCAGTGAATCGACAGTGAACTATGGCTACACCTTC. Translation gives CASSESTVNYGYTF. This rearrangement joins TRBV2 to TRBJ1-2, with D maybe TRBD1 (5 bases). The CDR3 has 14 amino acids. CDR1 is SNHLY and CDR2 is FYNNEI in the germline V gene. Deletions cut 2 bases from V and 2 bases from J, with 9 bases between.

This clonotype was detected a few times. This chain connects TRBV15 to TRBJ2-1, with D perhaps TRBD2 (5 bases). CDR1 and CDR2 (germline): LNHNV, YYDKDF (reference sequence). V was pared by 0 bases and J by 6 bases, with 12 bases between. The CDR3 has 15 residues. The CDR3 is CATSRDLAGGNEQFF. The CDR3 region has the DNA TGTGCCACCAGCAGAGATCTAGCCGGAGGCAATGAGCAGTTCTTC. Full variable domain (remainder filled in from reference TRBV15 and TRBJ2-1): DAMVIQNPRYQVTQFGKPVTLSCSQTLNHNVMYWYQQKSSQAPKLLFHYYDKDFNNEADTPDNFQSRRPNTSFCFLDIRSPGLGDTAMYLCATSRDLAGGNEQFFGPGTRLTVL.

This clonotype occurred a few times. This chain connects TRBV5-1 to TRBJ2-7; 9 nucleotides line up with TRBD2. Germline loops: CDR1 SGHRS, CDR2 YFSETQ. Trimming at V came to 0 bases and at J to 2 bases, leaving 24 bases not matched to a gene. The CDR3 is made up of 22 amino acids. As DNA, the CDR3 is TGCGCCAGCAGCTTGGGTGCGGTCCGTTCTAGCGGGGAGACGCTCCATCCCTACGAGCAGTACTTC. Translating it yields CASSLGAVRSSGETLHPYEQYF.

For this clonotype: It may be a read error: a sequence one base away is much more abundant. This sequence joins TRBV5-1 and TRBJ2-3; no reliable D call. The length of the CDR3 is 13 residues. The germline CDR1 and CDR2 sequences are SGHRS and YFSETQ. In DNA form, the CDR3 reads TGCGCCAGCAGCTCCGCGGCTCCAGATACGCGGTATTTT. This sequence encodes CASSSAAPDTRYF.

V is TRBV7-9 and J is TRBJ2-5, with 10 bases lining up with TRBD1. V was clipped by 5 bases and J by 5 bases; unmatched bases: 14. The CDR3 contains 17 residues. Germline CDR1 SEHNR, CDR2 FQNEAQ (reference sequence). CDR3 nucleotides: TGTGCCAGCAGCCCAAAAAGACGGGACAGGGGTCGGGAGACCCAGTACTTC. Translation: CASSPKRRDRGRETQYF.

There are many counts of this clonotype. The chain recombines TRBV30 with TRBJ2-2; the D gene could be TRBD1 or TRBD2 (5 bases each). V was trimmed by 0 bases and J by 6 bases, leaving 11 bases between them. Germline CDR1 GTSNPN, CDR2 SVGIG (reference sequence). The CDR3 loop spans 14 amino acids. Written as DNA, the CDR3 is TGTGCCTGGAGTGTAAGGGGAGCTTCCGGGGAGCTGTTTTTT. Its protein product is CAWSVRGASGELFF.

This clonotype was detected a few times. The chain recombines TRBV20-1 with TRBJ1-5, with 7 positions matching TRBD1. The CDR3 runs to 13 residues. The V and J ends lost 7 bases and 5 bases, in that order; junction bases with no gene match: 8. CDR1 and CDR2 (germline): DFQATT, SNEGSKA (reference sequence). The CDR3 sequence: CSGTGQWDQPQHF. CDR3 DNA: TGCAGTGGGACAGGCCAGTGGGATCAGCCCCAGCATTTT.

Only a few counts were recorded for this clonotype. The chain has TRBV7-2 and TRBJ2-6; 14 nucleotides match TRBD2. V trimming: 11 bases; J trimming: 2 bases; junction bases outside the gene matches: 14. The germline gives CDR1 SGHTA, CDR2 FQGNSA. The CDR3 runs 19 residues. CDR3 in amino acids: CAWTHPGTSGRTGANVLTF. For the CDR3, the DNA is TGTGCCTGGACTCACCCCGGGACTAGCGGGAGAACTGGGGCCAACGTCCTGACTTTC. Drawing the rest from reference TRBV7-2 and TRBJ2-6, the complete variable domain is GAGVSQSPSNKVTEKGKDVELRCDPISGHTALYWYRQSLGQGLEFLIYFQGNSAPDKSGLPSDRFSAERTGGSVSTLTIQRTQQEDSAVYLCAWTHPGTSGRTGANVLTFGAGSRLTVL.

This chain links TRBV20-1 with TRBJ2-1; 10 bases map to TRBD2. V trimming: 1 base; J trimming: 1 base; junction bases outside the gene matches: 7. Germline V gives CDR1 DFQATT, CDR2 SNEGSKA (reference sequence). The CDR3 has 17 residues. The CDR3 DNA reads TGCAGTGCTAGAGCGGCTAGCGGGAGAGCTTCCTACAATGAGCAGTTCTTC. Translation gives CSARAASGRASYNEQFF.

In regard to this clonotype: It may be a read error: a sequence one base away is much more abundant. CDR3 in DNA: TGTGCCATCAGCCGGGACAGGAGGGTGGATGAGCAGTTCTTC. It codes for CAISRDRRVDEQFF. The chain combines TRBV10-3 with TRBJ2-1; 8 nucleotides line up with TRBD1. The V and J ends lost 6 bases and 8 bases, in that order; junction bases with no gene match: 9. Germline-derived CDR1 and CDR2 are ENHRY and SYGVKD. CDR3 length equals 14 residues.

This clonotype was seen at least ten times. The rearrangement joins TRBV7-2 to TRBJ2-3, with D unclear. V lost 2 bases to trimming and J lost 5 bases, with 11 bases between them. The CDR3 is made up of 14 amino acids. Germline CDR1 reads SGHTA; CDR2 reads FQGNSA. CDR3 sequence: CASSLLDPRDTQYF. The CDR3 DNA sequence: TGTGCCAGCAGCTTATTGGACCCCAGAGATACGCAGTATTTT.

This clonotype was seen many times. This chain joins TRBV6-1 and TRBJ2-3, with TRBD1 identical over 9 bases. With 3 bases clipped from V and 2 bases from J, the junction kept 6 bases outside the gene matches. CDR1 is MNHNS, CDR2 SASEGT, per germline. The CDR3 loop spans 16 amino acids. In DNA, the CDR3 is TGTGCCAGCAGTGAGGGACAGGGTGGCGACACAGATACGCAGTATTTT. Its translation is CASSEGQGGDTDTQYF.

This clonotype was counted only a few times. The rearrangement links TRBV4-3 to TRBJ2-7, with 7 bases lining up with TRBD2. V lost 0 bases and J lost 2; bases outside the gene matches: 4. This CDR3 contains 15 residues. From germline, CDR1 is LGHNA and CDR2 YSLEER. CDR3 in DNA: TGCGCCAGCAGCCAAGAGGGACTATCCACCTACGAGCAGTACTTC. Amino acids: CASSQEGLSTYEQYF.

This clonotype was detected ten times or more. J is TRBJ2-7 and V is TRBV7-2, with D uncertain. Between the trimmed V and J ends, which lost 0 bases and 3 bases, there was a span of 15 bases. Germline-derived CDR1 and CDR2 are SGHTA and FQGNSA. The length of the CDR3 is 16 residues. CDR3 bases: TGTGCCAGCAGCTTAGCTGCTGCGGTGGGTTTCTACGAGCAGTACTTC. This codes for CASSLAAAVGFYEQYF.

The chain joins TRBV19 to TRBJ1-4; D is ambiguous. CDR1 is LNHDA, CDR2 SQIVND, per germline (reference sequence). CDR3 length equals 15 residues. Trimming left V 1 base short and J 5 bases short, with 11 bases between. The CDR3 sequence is CASSIAGTLNEKLFF. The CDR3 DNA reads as TGTGCCAGTAGTATAGCCGGCACCCTGAATGAAAAACTGTTTTTT.

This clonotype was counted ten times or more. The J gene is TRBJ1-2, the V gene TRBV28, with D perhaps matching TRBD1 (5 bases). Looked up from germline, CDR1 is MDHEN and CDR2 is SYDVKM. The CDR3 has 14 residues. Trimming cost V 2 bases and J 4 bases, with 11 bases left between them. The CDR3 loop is CASSLPGRPYGYTF. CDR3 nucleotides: TGTGCCAGCAGTTTACCGGGACGTCCCTATGGCTACACCTTC.

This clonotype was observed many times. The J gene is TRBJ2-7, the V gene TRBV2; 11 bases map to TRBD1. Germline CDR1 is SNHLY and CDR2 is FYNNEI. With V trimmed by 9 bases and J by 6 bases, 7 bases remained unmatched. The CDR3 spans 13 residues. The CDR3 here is CASGQGAFVEQYF. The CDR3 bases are TGTGCCAGTGGACAGGGGGCTTTTGTCGAGCAGTACTTC.

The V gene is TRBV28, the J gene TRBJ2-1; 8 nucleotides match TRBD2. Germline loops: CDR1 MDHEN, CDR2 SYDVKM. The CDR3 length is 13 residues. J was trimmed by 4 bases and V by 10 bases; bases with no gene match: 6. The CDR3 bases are TGTGCCACCGGGGGGGGGGGATACAATGAGCAGTTCTTC. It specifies CATGGGGYNEQFF.

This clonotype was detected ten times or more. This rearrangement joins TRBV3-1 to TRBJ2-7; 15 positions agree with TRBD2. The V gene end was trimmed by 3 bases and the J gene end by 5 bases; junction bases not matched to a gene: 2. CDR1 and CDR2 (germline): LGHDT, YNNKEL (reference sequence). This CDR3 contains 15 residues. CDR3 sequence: CASSQRTSGRDEQYF. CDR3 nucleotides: TGTGCCAGCAGCCAGAGGACTAGCGGGAGGGACGAGCAGTACTTC.

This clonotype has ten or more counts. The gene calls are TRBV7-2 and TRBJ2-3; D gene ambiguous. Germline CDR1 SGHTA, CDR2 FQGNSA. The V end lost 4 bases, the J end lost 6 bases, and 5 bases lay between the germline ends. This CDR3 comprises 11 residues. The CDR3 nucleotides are TGTGCCAGCAGCTACCTTGATACGCAGTATTTT. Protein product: CASSYLDTQYF. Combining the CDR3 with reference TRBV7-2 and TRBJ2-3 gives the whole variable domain GAGVSQSPSNKVTEKGKDVELRCDPISGHTALYWYRQSLGQGLEFLIYFQGNSAPDKSGLPSDRFSAERTGGSVSTLTIQRTQQEDSAVYLCASSYLDTQYFGPGTRLTVL.

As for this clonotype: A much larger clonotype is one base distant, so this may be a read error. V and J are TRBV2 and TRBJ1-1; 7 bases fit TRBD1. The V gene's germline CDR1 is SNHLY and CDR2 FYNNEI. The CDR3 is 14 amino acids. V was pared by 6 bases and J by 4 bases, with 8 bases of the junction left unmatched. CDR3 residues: CASRRDRGTTEAFF. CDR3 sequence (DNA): TGTGCCAGCAGACGGGACAGAGGAACCACTGAAGCTTTCTTT.

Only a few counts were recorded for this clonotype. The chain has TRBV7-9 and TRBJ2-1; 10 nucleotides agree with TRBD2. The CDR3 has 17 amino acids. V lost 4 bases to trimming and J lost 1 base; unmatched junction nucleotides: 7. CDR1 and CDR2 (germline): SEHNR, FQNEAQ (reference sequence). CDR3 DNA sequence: TGTGCCAGCAGCTCTTCCTTAGCGGGAGGATCCTACAATGAGCAGTTCTTC. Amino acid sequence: CASSSSLAGGSYNEQFF.

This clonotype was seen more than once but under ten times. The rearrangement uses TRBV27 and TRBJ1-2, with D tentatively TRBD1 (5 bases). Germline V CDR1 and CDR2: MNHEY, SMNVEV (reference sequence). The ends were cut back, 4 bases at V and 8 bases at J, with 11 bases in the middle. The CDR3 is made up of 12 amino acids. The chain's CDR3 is CASSSDSLGYTF. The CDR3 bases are TGTGCCAGCAGTTCAGACAGCTTGGGCTACACCTTC.

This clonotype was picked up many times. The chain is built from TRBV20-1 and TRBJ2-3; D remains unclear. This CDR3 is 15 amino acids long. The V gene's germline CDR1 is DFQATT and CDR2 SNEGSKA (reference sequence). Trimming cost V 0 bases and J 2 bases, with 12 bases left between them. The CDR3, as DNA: TGCAGTGCTAGAGATCCCACAGTTTACACAGATACGCAGTATTTT. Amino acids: CSARDPTVYTDTQYF.

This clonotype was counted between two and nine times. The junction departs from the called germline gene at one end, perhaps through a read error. CDR3 residues: CASGIERTGELFF. CDR3 nucleotides: TGTGCCAGTGGTATAGAGAGGACCGGGGAGCTGTTTTTT. This rearrangement joins TRBV19 to TRBJ2-2; D call uncertain. CDR1 is LNHDA and CDR2 is SQIVND in the germline V gene (reference sequence). The CDR3 runs to 13 residues.

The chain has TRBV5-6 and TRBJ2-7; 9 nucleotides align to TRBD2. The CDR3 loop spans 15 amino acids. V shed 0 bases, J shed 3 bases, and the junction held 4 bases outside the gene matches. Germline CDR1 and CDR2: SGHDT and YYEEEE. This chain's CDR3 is CASSLEASGNYEQYF. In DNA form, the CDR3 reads TGTGCCAGCAGCTTGGAGGCTAGCGGGAACTACGAGCAGTACTTC.

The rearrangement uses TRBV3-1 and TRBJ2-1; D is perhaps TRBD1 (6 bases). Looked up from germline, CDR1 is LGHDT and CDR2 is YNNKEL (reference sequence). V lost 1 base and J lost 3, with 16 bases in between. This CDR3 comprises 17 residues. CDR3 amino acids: CASSQGPRDTLYNEQFF. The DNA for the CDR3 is TGTGCCAGCAGCCAAGGGCCCCGGGACACTCTCTACAATGAGCAGTTCTTC.

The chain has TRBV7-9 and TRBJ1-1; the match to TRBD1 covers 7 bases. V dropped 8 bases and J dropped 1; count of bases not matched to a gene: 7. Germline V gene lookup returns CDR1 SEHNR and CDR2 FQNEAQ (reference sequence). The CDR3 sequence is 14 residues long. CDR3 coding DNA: TGTGCCAGCCAACAGGGGCCCGGGAACACTGAAGCTTTCTTT. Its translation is CASQQGPGNTEAFF.